The 20 T cell receptor beta chains given below trace back to one sample, sequenced in a study of T cells after yellow fever vaccination. TCRdb reprocessed the 5' RACE reads via MiXCR and lists one record per CDR3 protein. The data show some 350,000 distinct CDR3 sequences, with 8.7% seen just once and more than 15% held by the top ten. This specimen was PBMCs, taken on the day of the first yellow fever vaccination. These receptors all stem from a young man who received the YFV17D yellow fever vaccine.

This clonotype was found a few times. CDR3 DNA: TGCAGTGCCCCGGGGCCTACGAACACCGGGGAGCTGTTTTTT. Translating it yields CSAPGPTNTGELFF. This chain joins TRBV20-1 and TRBJ2-2, with D perhaps being TRBD1 or TRBD2 (5 bases each). The V end was cut by 6 bases, the J end by 0 bases, with 11 bases between. This CDR3 is 14 amino acids long. Germline-derived CDR1 and CDR2 are DFQATT and SNEGSKA (reference sequence).

This sequence joins TRBV12-3 or TRBV12-4 and TRBJ2-2, with a weak D call TRBD2 (5 bases). Trimming shortened V by 3 bases and J by 6 bases, and 11 bases separated the two germline ends. The CDR3 loop spans 14 amino acids. The CDR3 sequence is CASSLREWAGELFF. The CDR3 region has the DNA TGTGCCAGCAGTTTGAGGGAATGGGCCGGGGAGCTGTTTTTT.

In its sample, this clonotype was seen many times. The rearrangement links TRBV7-3 to TRBJ1-5; D is unresolved. CDR3 size: 13 residues. Trimming pared 5 bases from V and 2 bases from J, leaving 7 bases between. The germline CDR1 and CDR2 sequences are SGHTA and FQGTGA. This CDR3 is CASSPDGNQPQHF. The CDR3 DNA is TGTGCCAGCAGCCCAGATGGCAATCAGCCCCAGCATTTT.

The chain employs TRBV20-1 and TRBJ1-6, with TRBD1 matching 8 bases. The germline V gene has CDR1 DFQATT and CDR2 SNEGSKA (reference sequence). The V segment lost 4 bases and the J segment 7 bases; nucleotides outside the gene matches: 6. This CDR3 is 14 amino acids long. CDR3 coding DNA: TGCAGTGCTAAAGCAGGGGGCACGAATTCACCCCTCCACTTT. Amino acid sequence: CSAKAGGTNSPLHF.

This clonotype occurred many times. This rearrangement joins TRBV5-1 to TRBJ1-1, with no clear D. This CDR3 spans 14 amino acids. Germline CDR1 SGHRS, CDR2 YFSETQ. Trimming stripped 1 base from V and 1 base from J, with 8 bases between. The CDR3 DNA follows: TGCGCCAGCAGCTTGCGGGCCCGGAACACTGAAGCTTTCTTT. Its protein is CASSLRARNTEAFF.

This clonotype was observed a few times. The V and J genes are TRBV5-1 and TRBJ1-1; the D gene is possibly TRBD1 (5 bases). The V end lost 1 base, the J end lost 0 bases, and 10 bases lay between the germline ends. CDR3 length: 15 amino acids. Germline CDR1 reads SGHRS; CDR2 reads YFSETQ. DNA for the CDR3: TGCGCCAGCAGCTTGATTTTGGGGGTGAACACTGAAGCTTTCTTT. The encoded protein is CASSLILGVNTEAFF.

This clonotype was seen a few times. The chain is built from TRBV5-1 and TRBJ1-3; a weak D match, TRBD1 (6 bases). The CDR3 totals 15 residues. Germline loops: CDR1 SGHRS, CDR2 YFSETQ. V lost 2 bases to trimming and J lost 1 base, with 10 bases between them. CDR3: CASSFGTSSGNTIYF. The CDR3 DNA sequence: TGCGCCAGCAGCTTCGGGACAAGTTCTGGAAACACCATATATTTT.

A few counts support this clonotype. The V gene is TRBV6-2 or TRBV6-3, the J gene TRBJ2-6; D call uncertain. The V and J ends lost 7 bases and 0 bases respectively, with 4 bases between them. This CDR3 comprises 13 residues. Germline V CDR1 and CDR2: MNHEY, SVGEGT. The CDR3 region has the DNA TGTGCCAGCAAGCGCTCTGGGGCCAACGTCCTGACTTTC. Its protein is CASKRSGANVLTF.

The table lists this clonotype with a few counts. The V and J genes are TRBV6-2 or TRBV6-3 and TRBJ2-5, with TRBD2 matching over 13 bases. The CDR3 loop spans 16 amino acids. V shed 5 bases, J shed 2 bases, and the junction held 5 bases outside the gene matches. Germline V gene data show CDR1 as MNHEY and CDR2 as SVGEGT. The CDR3 protein is CASSMTSGGFQETQYF. CDR3 DNA: TGTGCCAGCAGTATGACTAGCGGGGGGTTTCAAGAGACCCAGTACTTC.

This clonotype was seen a few times. The rearrangement links TRBV7-3 to TRBJ2-1, with 11 bases fitting TRBD2. This CDR3 region has 15 residues. CDR1 is SGHTA, CDR2 FQGTGA, per germline. V dropped 2 bases and J dropped 8; count of bases not matched to a gene: 5. The CDR3 sequence: CASSLLAGGLYEQFF. CDR3 coding DNA: TGTGCCAGCAGCTTACTAGCGGGGGGCCTTTATGAGCAGTTCTTC.

The table lists this clonotype with a few counts. This chain connects TRBV10-3 to TRBJ2-2; TRBD1 aligns across 9 bases. Germline V gives CDR1 ENHRY, CDR2 SYGVKD. Trimming cost V 3 bases and J 2 bases; bases outside gene matches: 10. The CDR3 sequence is 18 residues long. CDR3 protein: CAISDPHTGGPNTGELFF. The DNA of the CDR3 is TGTGCCATCAGTGACCCCCATACAGGGGGCCCTAACACCGGGGAGCTGTTTTTT.

The sample holds a few counts of this clonotype. The chain couples TRBV4-1 to TRBJ2-3; D gene unclear. This CDR3 spans 12 amino acids. Deletions cut 0 bases from V and 6 bases from J, with 4 bases between. Germline values: CDR1 MGHRA, CDR2 YSYEKL. This CDR3 is CASSQEMDTQYF. For the CDR3, the DNA is TGCGCCAGCAGCCAAGAAATGGATACGCAGTATTTT.

The chain recombines TRBV15 with TRBJ2-1, with 8 bases matching TRBD2. CDR3 length equals 16 residues. Germline CDR1 is LNHNV and CDR2 is YYDKDF (reference sequence). V was clipped by 4 bases and J by 7 bases; unmatched bases: 12. In nucleotides, the CDR3 is TGTGCCACCAGCACAGCGGGGGCCCCGAGGGGGAATGAGCAGTTCTTC. Its protein product is CATSTAGAPRGNEQFF.

This clonotype has a handful of counts. The chain combines TRBV10-3 with TRBJ2-7; the D call may be TRBD1 or TRBD2 (5 bases each). This CDR3 is 17 amino acids long. Germline loops: CDR1 ENHRY, CDR2 SYGVKD. The V end lost 5 bases, the J end lost 6 bases, and 26 bases lay between the germline ends. The CDR3 DNA reads TGTGCCATCAGTATGGGGGTTTGGGGCTCCTTGGTGGGCGAGCAGTACGTC. Translated: CAISMGVWGSLVGEQYV.

This clonotype came up a few times. CDR3 DNA: TGCGCCAGCAGCCAAGATCGGGGGGGAATGAACACTGAAGCTTTCTTT. Translated, it gives CASSQDRGGMNTEAFF. The chain recombines TRBV4-3 with TRBJ1-1; possible D gene TRBD1, 5 bases. The CDR3 has 16 amino acids. From germline, CDR1 is LGHNA and CDR2 YSLEER. V dropped 0 bases and J dropped 0 bases, with 11 bases sitting between them.

This clonotype was seen a few times. This chain's CDR3 is CATSDFHYGYTF. CDR3 nucleotides: TGTGCCACCAGTGATTTCCACTATGGCTACACCTTC. The chain has TRBV24-1 and TRBJ1-2; no clear D. The V end was cut by 1 base, the J end by 3 bases, with 2 bases between. This CDR3 has 12 amino acids. The germline V gene has CDR1 KGHDR and CDR2 SFDVKD.

The genes are TRBV29-1 and TRBJ2-3; D remains unclear. In germline, CDR1 is SQVTM, CDR2 ANQGSEA. This CDR3 comprises 11 residues. V lost 5 bases, J lost 6 bases, and 9 bases lay in between. The CDR3 bases are TGCAGCGTTCTGCGCTCCGATACGCAGTATTTT. Amino acid sequence: CSVLRSDTQYF.

This clonotype has at least ten counts. The rearrangement links TRBV9 to TRBJ1-1; D may be TRBD1 (5 bases). CDR3 size: 13 residues. V lost 4 bases to trimming and J lost 1 base, with 8 bases between them. Germline CDR1 SGDLS, CDR2 YYNGEE. The DNA for the CDR3 is TGTGCCAGCAGCCCGAGGGGGAACACTGAAGCTTTCTTT. It is translated as CASSPRGNTEAFF.

The V gene is TRBV5-1, the J gene TRBJ2-7, with TRBD1 identical over 7 bases. Germline loops: CDR1 SGHRS, CDR2 YFSETQ. This CDR3 is built from 14 residues. The V segment lost 1 base and the J segment 6 bases; nucleotides outside the gene matches: 7. The CDR3 bases are TGCGCCAGCAGCTTGACTACAGGGGTGCGCGAGCAGTACTTC. It encodes CASSLTTGVREQYF.

CDR3 bases: TGTGCCAGCAGTTACTCGGAGTCTGAAGAGACCCAGTACTTC. It yields the protein CASSYSESEETQYF. The J gene is TRBJ2-5, the V gene TRBV6-5; D not certain. Deletions cut 0 bases from V and 3 bases from J, with 8 bases between. The CDR3 loop spans 14 amino acids. Germline V CDR1 and CDR2: MNHEY, SVGAGI.